Sequencing of this T cell receptor beta chain was carried out in a study of PD-1 blockade in classical Hodgkin lymphoma. Study-level points and caveats: At C4D1, TCR diversity had climbed significantly for CD4+ cells, though not for CD8+ cells. Initiation of nivolumab under 1 year after ASCT led to exclusion of patients.

Clones were sequenced by immunoSEQ multiplex PCR, and TCRdb holds only the in-frame ones, with some missing. This repertoire shows fewer than 45,000 clones, over 60% found once; its top ten account for over 9.5%. With respect to this clone: Its antigen is as yet unknown.

Exposure to brentuximab vedotin varied, and each patient had relapsed following autologous stem cell transplantation. V lost 8 bases to trimming and J lost 0 bases, with 16 bases between them. The CDR3 spans 15 residues. Germline-derived CDR1 and CDR2 are SGHNT and YENEEA. This receptor was identified in a human donor with classical Hodgkin lymphoma. The sequencing here drew on peripheral blood mononuclear cells (PBMCs), taken at baseline. This chain connects TRBV11-3 to TRBJ1-1; no definite D call. CDR3 bases: TGTGCCAGCGCCCCTAGGAGGGCATTGAACACTGAAGCTTTCTTT. This sequence encodes CASAPRRALNTEAFF.